The 2 T cell receptor beta chains given below trace back to one sample, sequenced in a study of T cell responses to AZD1222 COVID-19 vaccine. The data were produced by immunoSEQ multiplex PCR, yet TCRdb's version contains in-frame clones alone and is incomplete. The sample has approximately 120,000 clones, 85% to 95% seen once. The sequences come from peripheral blood, collected on day 0 of AZD1222 vaccination. The receptors stem from an adult in good health.

The chain combines TRBV19 with TRBJ1-1; D gene unclear. The CDR3 has 14 residues. In germline, CDR1 is LNHDA, CDR2 SQIVND (reference sequence). Between the trimmed V and J ends, which lost 3 bases and 4 bases, there was a span of 12 bases. The CDR3 spells CASSIGPRGTEAFF. The DNA of the CDR3 is TGTGCCAGTAGTATTGGTCCCCGCGGCACTGAAGCTTTCTTT.

The chain employs TRBV11-3 and TRBJ1-1; no reliable D call. CDR3 length: 13 residues. Trimming took off 5 bases at V and 3 bases at J, with 10 bases between the two ends. Germline assignment: CDR1 SGHNT and CDR2 YENEEA. CDR3 sequence: CASSPSSDTEAFF. DNA of the CDR3: TGTGCCAGCAGCCCCTCAAGTGACACTGAAGCTTTCTTT.